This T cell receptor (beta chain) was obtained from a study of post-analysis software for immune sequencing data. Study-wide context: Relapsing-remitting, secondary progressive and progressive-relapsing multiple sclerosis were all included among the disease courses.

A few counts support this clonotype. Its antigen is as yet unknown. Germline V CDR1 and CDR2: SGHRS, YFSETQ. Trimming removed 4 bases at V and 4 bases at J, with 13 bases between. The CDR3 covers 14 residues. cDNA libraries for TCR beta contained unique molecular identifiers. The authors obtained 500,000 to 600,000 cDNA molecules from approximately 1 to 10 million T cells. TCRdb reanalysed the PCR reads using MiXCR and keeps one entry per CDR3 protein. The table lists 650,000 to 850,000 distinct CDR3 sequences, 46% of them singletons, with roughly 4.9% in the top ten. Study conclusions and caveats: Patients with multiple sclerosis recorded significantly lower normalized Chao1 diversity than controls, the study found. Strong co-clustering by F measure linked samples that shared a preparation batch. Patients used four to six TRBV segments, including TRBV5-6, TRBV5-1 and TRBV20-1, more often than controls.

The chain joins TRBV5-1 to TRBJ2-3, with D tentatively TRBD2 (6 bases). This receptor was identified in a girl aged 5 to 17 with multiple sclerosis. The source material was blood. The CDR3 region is CASSGGGMPDTQYF. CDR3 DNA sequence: TGCGCCAGCAGCGGTGGCGGGATGCCAGATACGCAGTATTTT.